What follows are 7 T cell receptor beta chains derived from one specimen sequenced in a study of blood T cell repertoires in COVID-19. Profiling relied on immunoSEQ multiplex PCR, and the TCRdb table lists in-frame clones only, not all of them. Altogether under 30,000 clones are present, about nine tenths being singletons, with the ten largest covering around 9.9%. The sequencing input was peripheral blood. The receptors originated from a human donor in a cohort sampled during active COVID-19.

The chain carries TRBV3-1 (or the pseudogene TRBV3-2) and TRBJ2-7, with D possibly TRBD1 on 6 matching bases. The CDR3 runs 14 residues. V shed 3 bases and J shed 0 bases, with 9 bases lying between them. Germline lookup yields CDR1 LGHDT and CDR2 YNNKEL (reference sequence). CDR3 in amino acids: CASSHRDNSYEQYF. In DNA, the CDR3 is TGTGCCAGCAGCCACCGGGACAACTCCTACGAGCAGTACTTC.

The chain combines TRBV27 with TRBJ2-2; 8 bases match TRBD2. Germline CDR1 and CDR2: MNHEY and SMNVEV (reference sequence). The CDR3 is 16 amino acids. J lost 7 bases, V lost 0 bases, and 7 bases had no gene match. CDR3 DNA: TGTGCCAGCAGTTTATCGTTGGGACTAGGAGTCGGGGAGCTGTTTTTT. This gives the protein CASSLSLGLGVGELFF.

The chain couples TRBV18 to TRBJ2-1; D gene ambiguous. This CDR3 is built from 11 residues. CDR1 KGHSH and CDR2 LQKENI come from the germline V gene. Trimming removed 6 bases from V and 8 bases from J, with 8 bases in between. CDR3 region: CASSRLDEQFF. DNA for the CDR3: TGTGCCAGCTCCCGCTTAGATGAGCAGTTCTTC.

The V call is TRBV5-6, the J call TRBJ1-5; 7 nucleotides align to TRBD1. V was clipped by 2 bases and J by 2 bases; unmatched bases: 13. The CDR3 has 18 residues. The germline gives CDR1 SGHDT, CDR2 YYEEEE. In nucleotides, the CDR3 is TGTGCCAGCAGCTTCAACAGGGGCGAACAGGCAGGCAATCAGCCCCAGCATTTT. Translation: CASSFNRGEQAGNQPQHF. The entire variable domain, with the rest obtained from reference TRBV5-6 and TRBJ1-5, is as follows: DAGVTQSPTHLIKTRGQQVTLRCSPKSGHDTVSWYQQALGQGPQFIFQYYEEEERQRGNFPDRFSGHQFPNYSSELNVNALLLGDSALYLCASSFNRGEQAGNQPQHFGDGTRLSIL.

This sequence joins TRBV9 and TRBJ1-1, with D possibly TRBD1 on 6 matching bases. The germline gives CDR1 SGDLS, CDR2 YYNGEE. This CDR3 contains 14 residues. Trimming shortened V by 3 bases and J by 1 base, and 10 bases separated the two germline ends. The CDR3 loop is CASSDLTGNTEAFF. As DNA, the CDR3 is TGTGCCAGCAGCGATTTGACAGGGAACACTGAAGCTTTCTTT.

The chain employs TRBV4-2 and TRBJ1-6; a possible D gene is TRBD1 (5 bases). The V end lost 5 bases, the J end lost 6 bases, and 17 bases lay between the germline ends. CDR1 is LGHNA, CDR2 YNFKEQ, per germline. This CDR3 has 16 residues. CDR3 region: CASSDPRDGSNSPLHF. CDR3 sequence (DNA): TGTGCCAGCAGCGATCCCCGGGACGGGAGTAATTCACCCCTCCACTTT.

The CDR3 DNA reads as TGTGCCAGCAGTGATGAGGCGGGGGGGGCCGGGGAGCAGTACTTC. This codes for CASSDEAGGAGEQYF. The chain carries TRBV6-1 and TRBJ2-7; TRBD2 matches 9 bases. Trimming at V came to 3 bases and at J to 7 bases, leaving 10 bases not matched to a gene. The germline CDR1 and CDR2 sequences are MNHNS and SASEGT. The CDR3 runs 15 residues.